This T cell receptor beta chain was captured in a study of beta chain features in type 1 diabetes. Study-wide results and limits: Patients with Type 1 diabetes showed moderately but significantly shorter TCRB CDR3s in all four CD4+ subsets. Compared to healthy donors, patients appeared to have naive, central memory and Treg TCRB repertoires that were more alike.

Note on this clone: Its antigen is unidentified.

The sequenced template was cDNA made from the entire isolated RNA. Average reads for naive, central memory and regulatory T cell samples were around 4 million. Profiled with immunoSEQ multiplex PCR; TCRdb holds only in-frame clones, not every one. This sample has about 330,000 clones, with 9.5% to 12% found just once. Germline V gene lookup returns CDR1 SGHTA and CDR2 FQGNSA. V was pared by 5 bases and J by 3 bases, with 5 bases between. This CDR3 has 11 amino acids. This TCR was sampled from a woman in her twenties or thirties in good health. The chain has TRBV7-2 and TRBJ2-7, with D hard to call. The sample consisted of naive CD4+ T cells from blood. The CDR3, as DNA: TGTGCCAGCAGCCCCTACTACGAGCAGTACTTC. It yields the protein CASSPYYEQYF.